This is a list of T cell receptor beta chains from one sample in a study of T cell changes during pregnancy in multiple sclerosis. The table came from immunoSEQ multiplex PCR; TCRdb's copy has only in-frame clones and leaves some out. The sample holds approximately 48,000 clones, 90% to 95% seen once. The sequences come from CD4+ T cells from peripheral blood mononuclear cells, collected after pregnancy. All receptors derive from a female donor with multiple sclerosis, enrolled in a pregnancy study. CDR3s include the opening cysteine and the closing phenylalanine or tryptophan. D genes are given only for firm matches. Size values are once, few and many counts, or a class for expanded clones, and some rows have none.

clone_size j_call v_call d_call cdr3_nt cdr3_aa
- TRBJ1-2 TRBV2 - TGTGCCAGCAGTGAAGACAGGCAGGCAGATGGCTACACCTTC CASSEDRQADGYTF
- TRBJ2-3 TRBV18 TRBD1 TGTGCCAGCTCACGGGGACAGGGGGGCACAGATACGCAGTATTTT CASSRGQGGTDTQYF
- TRBJ2-1 TRBV4-1 TRBD1 TGCGCCAGCAGCCAAGATGGACTGGGACAGGGCCTCAATGAGCAGTTCTTC CASSQDGLGQGLNEQFF
- TRBJ2-1 TRBV29-1 TRBD2 TGCAGCGTTTCATCAGGGCTAGCGGGATCGGATGAGCAGTTCTTC CSVSSGLAGSDEQFF
- TRBJ1-5 TRBV28 TRBD1 TGTGCCAGCAGTTTAGGGACAGGTACTCATCAGCCCCAGCATTTT CASSLGTGTHQPQHF
- TRBJ2-1 TRBV7-2 TRBD2 TGTGCCAGCAGCTTAGCGGGGGGAGGGAATGAGCAGTTCTTC CASSLAGGGNEQFF
- TRBJ1-5 TRBV4-1 - TGCGCCAGCAGCCAAGATCCGCAGCCCCAGCATTTT CASSQDPQPQHF
- TRBJ2-2 TRBV10-1 - TGCGCCAGCATGGGTAGGGAGACCGGGGAGCTGTTTTTT CASMGRETGELFF
- TRBJ1-1 TRBV7-2 - TGTGCCAGCAGCCGTCAACAGGGTCTGAACACTGAAGCTTTCTTT CASSRQQGLNTEAFF
- TRBJ1-5 TRBV19 TRBD1 TGTGCCAGTACCGACAGGGAAGGTCAGCCCCAGCATTTT CASTDREGQPQHF
- TRBJ2-3 TRBV6-6 - TGTGCCAGCAAAACGCGCGTGGATACGCAGTATTTT CASKTRVDTQYF
- TRBJ1-2 TRBV6-6 TRBD1 TGTGCCAGCAGTTTACAGGGGGAGGGGGGCTACACCTTC CASSLQGEGGYTF
- TRBJ2-1 TRBV27 - TGTGCCAGCAGAGACACCTCGCGCAGGGTCTACAATGAGCAGTTCTTC CASRDTSRRVYNEQFF
- TRBJ2-2 TRBV6-5 - TGTGCCACCGCGTGGGGGGGCGCGGACACCGGGGAGCTGTTTTTT CATAWGGADTGELFF
- TRBJ1-1 TRBV30 TRBD1 TGTGCCTGGGGGACAGCGAACACTGAAGCTTTCTTT CAWGTANTEAFF
- TRBJ2-7 TRBV6-1 TRBD1 TGTGCCAGCAGTTTCCAGGGACAGGGTTACGAGCAGTACTTC CASSFQGQGYEQYF
- TRBJ1-5 TRBV28 TRBD1 TGTGCCAGCAGCCCCGGGACAGTCAATCAGCCCCAGCATTTT CASSPGTVNQPQHF
- TRBJ1-2 TRBV4-1 TRBD1 TGCGCCAGCAGCCAAGATGGACAGGGAAGGAGCGGCTACACCTTC CASSQDGQGRSGYTF
- TRBJ1-5 TRBV5-6 TRBD1 TGTGCCAGCAGCCTTGGACAGGGTTCACAGCCCCAGCATTTT CASSLGQGSQPQHF
few TRBJ2-1 TRBV11-2 - TGTGCCAGCAGCTTAGCGCATCGGCTAGCGAACTCCTACAATGAGCAGTTCTTC CASSLAHRLANSYNEQFF
- TRBJ1-1 TRBV19 - TGTGCCAGTAACCTCCAGGGTGTGAACACTGAAGCTTTCTTT CASNLQGVNTEAFF
- TRBJ2-7 TRBV4-3 TRBD2 TGCGCCAGCAGCCCTCTAGCGGGAGGGCCCTACGAGCAGTACTTC CASSPLAGGPYEQYF
- TRBJ2-1 TRBV5-1 TRBD2 TGCGCCAGCAGCCTATTAGCGGGAGGTTACAATGAGCAGTTCTTC CASSLLAGGYNEQFF
once TRBJ2-5 TRBV5-1 - TGCGCCAGCAGGAGGGCGGCGGGAGAGACCCAGTACTTC CASRRAAGETQYF
- TRBJ1-1 TRBV19 TRBD1 TGTGCCAGTAGTCCTCGGACAGGGAAGGCTGAAGCTTTCTTT CASSPRTGKAEAFF
- TRBJ1-1 TRBV7-9 - TGTGCCAGCAGCTCTGCGGGGGGCACTTCTTCCGGAAGCGCTTTCTTT CASSSAGGTSSGSAFF
- TRBJ2-2 TRBV27 - TGTGCCAGCAGTTTTTTTTCTGGGGAGCTGTTTTTT CASSFFSGELFF
once TRBJ2-1 TRBV30 TRBD2 TGTGCCTGGACTGTGACTAGCGGGGCGTACAATGAGCAGTTCTTC CAWTVTSGAYNEQFF
- TRBJ2-2 TRBV15 TRBD2 TGTGCCACCAGCGCCAAGACTAGCGGGAGAATCAGGGAGCTGTTTTTT CATSAKTSGRIRELFF
- TRBJ2-7 TRBV7-8 TRBD2 TGTGCCAGCAGCTTAGAGGCGGGAGGGCCGTACGAGCAGTACTTC CASSLEAGGPYEQYF
- TRBJ2-3 TRBV27 TRBD1 TGTGCCAGCAGTAGGGGACAGGGCGTCGATACGCAGTATTTT CASSRGQGVDTQYF
- TRBJ2-6 TRBV10-3 - TGTGCCATCAGTGAGAGGCTGGGGAGAAATAAGGAGGGCATCTCTGGGGCCAACGTCCTGACTTTC CAISERLGRNKEGISGANVLTF
once TRBJ2-3 TRBV1 - TGCACCAGCAGCCAAGGCTTGCGGTGCTGGGCAGATACGCAGTATTTT CTSSQGLRCWADTQYF
- TRBJ2-7 TRBV6-1 TRBD2 TGTGCCAGCAGTGGACTAGCGGGAGCCTCCTACGAGCAGTACTTC CASSGLAGASYEQYF
- TRBJ2-4 TRBV9 - TGTGCCAGCAGCGTAAGAGGTTATGGGAACATTCAGTACTTC CASSVRGYGNIQYF